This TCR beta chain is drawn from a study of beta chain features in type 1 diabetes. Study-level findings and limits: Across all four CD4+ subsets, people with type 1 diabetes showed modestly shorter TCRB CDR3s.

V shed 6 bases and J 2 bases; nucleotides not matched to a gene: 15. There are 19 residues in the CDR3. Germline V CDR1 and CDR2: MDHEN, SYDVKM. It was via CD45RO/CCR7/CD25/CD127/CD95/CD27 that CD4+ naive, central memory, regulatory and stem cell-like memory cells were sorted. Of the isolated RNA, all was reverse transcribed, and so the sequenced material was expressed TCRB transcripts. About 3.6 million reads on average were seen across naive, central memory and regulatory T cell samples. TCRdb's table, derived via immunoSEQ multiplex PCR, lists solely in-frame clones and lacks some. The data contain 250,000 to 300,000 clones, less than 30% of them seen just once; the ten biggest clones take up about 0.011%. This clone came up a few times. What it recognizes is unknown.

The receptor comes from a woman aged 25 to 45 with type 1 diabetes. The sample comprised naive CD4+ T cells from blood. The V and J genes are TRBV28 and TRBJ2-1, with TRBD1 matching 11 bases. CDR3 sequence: CASSRRTGGRTSPYNEQFF. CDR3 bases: TGTGCCAGCAGCCGCCGGACAGGGGGCCGAACTAGCCCCTACAATGAGCAGTTCTTC. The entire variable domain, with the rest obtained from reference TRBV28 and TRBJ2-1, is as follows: DVKVTQSSRYLVKRTGEKVFLECVQDMDHENMFWYRQDPGLGLRLIYFSYDVKMKEKGDIPEGYSVSREKKERFSLILESASTNQTSMYLCASSRRTGGRTSPYNEQFFGPGTRLTVL.